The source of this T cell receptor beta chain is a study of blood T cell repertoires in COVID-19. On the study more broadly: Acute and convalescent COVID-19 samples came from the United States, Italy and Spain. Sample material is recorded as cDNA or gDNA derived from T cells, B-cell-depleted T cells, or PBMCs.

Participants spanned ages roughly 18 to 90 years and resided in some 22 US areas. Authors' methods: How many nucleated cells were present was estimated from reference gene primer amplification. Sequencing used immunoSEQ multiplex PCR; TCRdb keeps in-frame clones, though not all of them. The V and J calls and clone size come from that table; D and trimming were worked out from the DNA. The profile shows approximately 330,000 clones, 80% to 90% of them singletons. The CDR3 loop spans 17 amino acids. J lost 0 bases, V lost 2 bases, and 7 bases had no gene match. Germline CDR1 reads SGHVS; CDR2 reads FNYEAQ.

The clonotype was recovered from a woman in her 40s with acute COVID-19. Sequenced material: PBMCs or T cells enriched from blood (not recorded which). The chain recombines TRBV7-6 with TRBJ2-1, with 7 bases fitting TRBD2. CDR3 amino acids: CASSLSAGRSSYNEQFF. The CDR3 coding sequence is TGTGCCAGCAGCTTATCGGCCGGGAGGAGCTCCTACAATGAGCAGTTCTTC.